This TCR beta chain emerged from a study of CD4 T cells in relation to SARS-CoV-2 and coronaviruses. The CDR3 covers 16 residues. The germline V gene encodes CDR1 MDHEN and CDR2 SYDVKM. V gave up 5 bases and J gave up 0 bases, with 16 bases separating them. This table comes from immunoSEQ multiplex PCR, and its TCRdb copy is limited to in-frame clones, with some not included. Here the sample spans some 38,000 clones, around 74% being singletons. Of note for this clone: Antigen unknown.

The material sequenced was memory CD4+ T cells from PBMCs, cultured in vitro. The clonotype originates from an adult with COVID-19. The chain is built from TRBV28 and TRBJ1-1; D might be TRBD1 (6 bases). The CDR3, as DNA: TGTGCCAGCAGTGGATTGGGGGCGAACATGAACACTGAAGCTTTCTTT. Amino acids: CASSGLGANMNTEAFF. Full variable domain (rest looked up from reference TRBV28 and TRBJ1-1): DVKVTQSSRYLVKRTGEKVFLECVQDMDHENMFWYRQDPGLGLRLIYFSYDVKMKEKGDIPEGYSVSREKKERFSLILESASTNQTSMYLCASSGLGANMNTEAFFGQGTRLTVV.